The clone carrying this T cell receptor beta chain was recorded a few times. What it binds is unknown. MiXCR, run by TCRdb on the reads, gives a single entry per CDR3 protein. The sample holds 900,000 to 950,000 distinct CDR3 sequences; approximately 30% are singletons and the top ten take around 15%. The sample belongs to a study of T cell repertoires in cytomegalovirus infection. Study at large: Peptides in the study included HLA-C-restricted and HLA-B-restricted CMV epitopes. In public TCR beta signatures, there were indications of both CMV infection and matching HLA type. Study-wide results and caveats: Cumulated frequencies of public TCR beta families served to identify carriers of CMV plus the relevant HLA. HLA-C-restricted CMV-specific TCR beta clonotypes were dominant in the ex vivo response.

This CDR3 has 18 amino acids. The germline CDR1 and CDR2 sequences are LNHDA and SQIVND (reference sequence). The V end lost 3 bases, the J end lost 2 bases, and 20 bases lay between the germline ends. Sequencing used cultured CD8+ T cells from PBMCs, obtained from culture after CMV antigen stimulation. V gene TRBV19 combines with J gene TRBJ1-5, with a tentative D call TRBD1 (5 bases). The sequence was obtained from a human donor in good health (CMV status not recorded). Some clones in this sample may be carry-over from other donors' samples. CDR3 sequence: CASSIEGRDERCNQPQHF. The CDR3 region has the DNA TGTGCCAGTAGTATTGAAGGCAGGGATGAGAGATGCAATCAGCCCCAGCATTTT. Filled out from reference TRBV19 and TRBJ1-5, the complete variable domain reads DGGITQSPKYLFRKEGQNVTLSCEQNLNHDAMYWYRQDPGQGLRLIYYSQIVNDFQKGDIAEGYSVSREKKESFPLTVTSAQKNPTAFYLCASSIEGRDERCNQPQHFGDGTRLSIL.